This T cell receptor beta chain comes out of a study of blood T cells in healthy people across ages. Findings and limits, study-wide: Relative to aged donors, long-lived donors carried more naive CD4+ cells and displayed higher diversity. Strong correlation was found linking TCR beta diversity to naive T cell percentage. Unknown CMV status may confound age-related changes in expanded clones.

This clonotype showed up just a few times. Antigen specificity is unknown. J gave up 7 bases and V 4 bases, and 2 bases lay outside the gene matches. Germline CDR1 reads KGHDR; CDR2 reads SFDVKD. The CDR3 is made up of 13 amino acids. Next came a second PCR, run for roughly 7 to 12 cycles, which used a sample-barcoded 5' primer along with a J-beta primer mix. TCRdb processed the 5' RACE reads anew with MiXCR; each CDR3 protein has one entry. The sample has 650,000 to 1,000,000 distinct CDR3 sequences; 35% to 40% are singletons. The sample taken for sequencing was blood. This chain uses TRBV24-1 with TRBJ1-2, with 10 bases fitting TRBD1. This receptor was taken from a man between 18 and 29 years old in good health. The CDR3 bases are TGTGCCACCAGTGAGTGGACAGGGGGTGGCTACACCTTC. This encodes CATSEWTGGGYTF.